The rows below give T cell receptor beta chains drawn from one sample of a study of T-cell memory formation after mild COVID-19. TCRdb analysed the 5' RACE reads with MiXCR anew, one entry per CDR3 protein. The sample records 140,000 or so distinct CDR3 sequences, approximately 21% being singletons. Sequenced: PBMCs or a T cell subset sorted from them (not recorded which). The receptors originated from an adult woman who had mild COVID-19 (a few samples of this study predate the infection). Cell type and time point are not known. CDR3s include the opening cysteine and the closing phenylalanine or tryptophan. Fields, in order: D gene, J gene, V gene, clone size, CDR3 protein, CDR3 DNA. D genes are given only for firm matches. The size of a clone is reported for some rows only, either as once, few or many, or as a class for expanded clones.

d_call: TRBD2
j_call: TRBJ2-7
v_call: TRBV20-1
clone_size: .
cdr3_aa: CSAPTSGGLYEQYF
cdr3_nt: TGCAGTGCACCCACTAGCGGGGGCCTCTACGAGCAGTACTTC

d_call: .
j_call: TRBJ2-5
v_call: TRBV3-1
clone_size: .
cdr3_aa: CASSQARIARGVETQYF
cdr3_nt: TGTGCCAGCAGCCAGGCCCGGATAGCCAGGGGTGTGGAGACCCAGTACTTC

d_call: TRBD1
j_call: TRBJ1-5
v_call: TRBV2
clone_size: .
cdr3_aa: CASTTQGQGVQPQHF
cdr3_nt: TGTGCCAGCACCACCCAGGGACAGGGGGTTCAGCCCCAGCATTTT

d_call: TRBD1
j_call: TRBJ1-1
v_call: TRBV25-1
clone_size: .
cdr3_aa: CASRPAQGQGAKSTEAFF
cdr3_nt: TGTGCCAGCAGGCCCGCGCAGGGACAGGGGGCGAAGAGCACTGAAGCTTTCTTT

d_call: .
j_call: TRBJ1-3
v_call: TRBV4-2
clone_size: few
cdr3_aa: CASSQEPTRASGNTIYF
cdr3_nt: TGTGCCAGCAGCCAAGAACCTACAAGGGCCTCTGGAAACACCATATATTTT

d_call: .
j_call: TRBJ2-2
v_call: TRBV6-2/TRBV6-3
clone_size: .
cdr3_aa: CASSYASGGHYTGELFF
cdr3_nt: TGTGCCAGCAGTTACGCCTCCGGGGGACATTACACCGGGGAGCTGTTTTTT

d_call: TRBD2
j_call: TRBJ2-1
v_call: TRBV27
clone_size: few
cdr3_aa: CASSSLADYNEQFF
cdr3_nt: TGTGCCAGCAGTTCACTAGCGGACTACAATGAGCAGTTCTTC

d_call: TRBD1
j_call: TRBJ1-2
v_call: TRBV20-1
clone_size: .
cdr3_aa: CSARDGGTGWKRGYTF
cdr3_nt: TGCAGTGCTAGAGATGGGGGGACAGGGTGGAAACGTGGCTACACCTTC

d_call: .
j_call: TRBJ2-7
v_call: TRBV10-3
clone_size: .
cdr3_aa: CAISEDRSSYEQYF
cdr3_nt: TGTGCCATCAGTGAGGACAGGAGCTCCTACGAGCAGTACTTC

d_call: .
j_call: TRBJ1-5
v_call: TRBV7-2
clone_size: .
cdr3_aa: CASSLGLTRGNQPQHF
cdr3_nt: TGTGCCAGCAGCTTGGGATTGACAAGGGGCAATCAGCCCCAGCATTTT

d_call: .
j_call: TRBJ2-1
v_call: TRBV7-2
clone_size: .
cdr3_aa: CASSLVGDTYNEQFF
cdr3_nt: TGTGCCAGCAGCTTAGTAGGGGACACCTACAATGAGCAGTTCTTC

d_call: TRBD2
j_call: TRBJ2-7
v_call: TRBV12-3/TRBV12-4
clone_size: .
cdr3_aa: CATSPGGYEQYF
cdr3_nt: TGTGCCACTTCCCCGGGGGGCTACGAGCAGTACTTC

d_call: TRBD1
j_call: TRBJ1-2
v_call: TRBV24-1
clone_size: .
cdr3_aa: CATSDYRAGGGYTF
cdr3_nt: TGTGCCACCAGTGATTATCGGGCAGGGGGCGGCTACACCTTC

d_call: TRBD2
j_call: TRBJ2-7
v_call: TRBV6-6
clone_size: few
cdr3_aa: CASSIDISGMEQYF
cdr3_nt: TGTGCCAGCAGTATAGACATTAGCGGGATGGAGCAGTACTTC

d_call: TRBD1
j_call: TRBJ2-1
v_call: TRBV18
clone_size: .
cdr3_aa: CASSRGQGKTHPMQFF
cdr3_nt: TGTGCCAGCTCACGCGGACAGGGGAAAACCCACCCCATGCAGTTCTTC

d_call: .
j_call: TRBJ2-1
v_call: TRBV5-1
clone_size: .
cdr3_aa: CASSGDNEQFF
cdr3_nt: TGCGCCAGCAGCGGCGACAATGAGCAGTTCTTC